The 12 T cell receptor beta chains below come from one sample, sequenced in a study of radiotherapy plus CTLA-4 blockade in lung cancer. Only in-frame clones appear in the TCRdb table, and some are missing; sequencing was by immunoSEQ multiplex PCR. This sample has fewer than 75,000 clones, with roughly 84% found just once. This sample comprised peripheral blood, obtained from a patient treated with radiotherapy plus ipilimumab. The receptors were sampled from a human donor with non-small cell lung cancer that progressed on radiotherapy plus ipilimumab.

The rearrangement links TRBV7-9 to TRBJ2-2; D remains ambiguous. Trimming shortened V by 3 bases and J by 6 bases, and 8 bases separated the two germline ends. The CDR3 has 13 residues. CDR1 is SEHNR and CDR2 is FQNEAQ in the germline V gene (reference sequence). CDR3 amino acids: CASSFEPAGELFF. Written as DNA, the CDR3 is TGTGCCAGCAGCTTTGAGCCTGCCGGGGAGCTGTTTTTT.

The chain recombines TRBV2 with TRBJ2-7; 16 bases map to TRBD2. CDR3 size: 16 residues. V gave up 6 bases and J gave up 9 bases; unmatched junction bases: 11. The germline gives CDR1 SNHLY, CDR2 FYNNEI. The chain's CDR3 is CASRSPGTSGRAMQYV. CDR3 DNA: TGTGCCAGCAGGAGCCCCGGGACTAGCGGGAGGGCTATGCAGTACGTC.

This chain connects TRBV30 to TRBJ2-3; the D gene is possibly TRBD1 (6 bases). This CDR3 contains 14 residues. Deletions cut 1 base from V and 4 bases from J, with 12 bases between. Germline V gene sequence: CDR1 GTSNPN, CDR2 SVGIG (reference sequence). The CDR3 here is CAWSEGHQADTQYF. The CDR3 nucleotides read TGTGCCTGGAGTGAGGGACACCAAGCAGATACGCAGTATTTT.

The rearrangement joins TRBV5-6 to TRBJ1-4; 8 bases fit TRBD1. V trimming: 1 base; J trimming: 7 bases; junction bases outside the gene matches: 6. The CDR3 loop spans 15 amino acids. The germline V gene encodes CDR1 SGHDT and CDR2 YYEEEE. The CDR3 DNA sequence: TGTGCCAGCAGCTTGTCGTCGGACAGGGCTGAAAAACTGTTTTTT. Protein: CASSLSSDRAEKLFF.

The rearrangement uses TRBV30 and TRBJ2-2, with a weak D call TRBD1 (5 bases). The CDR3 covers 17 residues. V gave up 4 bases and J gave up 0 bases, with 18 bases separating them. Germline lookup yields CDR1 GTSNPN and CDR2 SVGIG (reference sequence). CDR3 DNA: TGTGCCTGGATTAATAAATGGACACAAGCGAACACCGGGGAGCTGTTTTTT. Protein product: CAWINKWTQANTGELFF.

CDR3 coding DNA: TGCGCCAGCAGCCAAGGCGAAAAGCCCTACGAGCAGTACTTC. This codes for CASSQGEKPYEQYF. The genes are TRBV4-1 and TRBJ2-7; the D is unclear. The germline V and J ends were trimmed by 1 base and 2 bases, with 9 bases remaining between them. The CDR3 is made up of 14 amino acids. Per the germline V gene, CDR1 is MGHRA and CDR2 is YSYEKL.

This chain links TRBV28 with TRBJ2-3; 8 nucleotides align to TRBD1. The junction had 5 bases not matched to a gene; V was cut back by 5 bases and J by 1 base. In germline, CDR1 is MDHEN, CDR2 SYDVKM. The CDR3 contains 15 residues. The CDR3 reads CASSMLTGGTDTQYF. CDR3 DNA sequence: TGTGCCAGCAGTATGCTGACAGGGGGCACAGATACGCAGTATTTT.

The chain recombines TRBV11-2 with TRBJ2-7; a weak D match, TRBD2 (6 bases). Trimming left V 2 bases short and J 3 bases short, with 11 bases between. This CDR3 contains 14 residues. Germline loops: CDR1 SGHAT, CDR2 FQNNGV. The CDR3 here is CASSLSDGSYEQYV. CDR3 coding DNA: TGTGCCAGCAGCTTAAGTGACGGGAGCTACGAGCAGTACGTC.

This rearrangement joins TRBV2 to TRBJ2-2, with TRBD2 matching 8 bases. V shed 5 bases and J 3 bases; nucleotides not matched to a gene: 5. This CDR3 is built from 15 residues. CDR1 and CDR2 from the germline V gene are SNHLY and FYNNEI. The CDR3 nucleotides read TGTGCCAGCAGTTCCGCGGGAGGTGACACCGGGGAGCTGTTTTTT. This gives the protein CASSSAGGDTGELFF.

CDR3 loop: CASSIDHYNEQFF. The CDR3 DNA sequence: TGTGCCAGTAGTATCGATCACTACAATGAGCAGTTCTTC. The chain combines TRBV19 with TRBJ2-1; no clear D gene. The V and J ends lost 3 bases and 3 bases respectively, with 6 bases between them. CDR3 length: 13 amino acids. Germline lookup yields CDR1 LNHDA and CDR2 SQIVND (reference sequence).

The CDR3 coding sequence is TGTGCCAGTAGTATTTCGGCCGTGAGCTCTGGAAACACCATATATTTT. Residues: CASSISAVSSGNTIYF. The chain employs TRBV19 and TRBJ1-3; D not certain. The CDR3 runs 16 residues. V lost 3 bases, J lost 0 bases, and 12 bases lay in between. Germline CDR1 LNHDA, CDR2 SQIVND (reference sequence).

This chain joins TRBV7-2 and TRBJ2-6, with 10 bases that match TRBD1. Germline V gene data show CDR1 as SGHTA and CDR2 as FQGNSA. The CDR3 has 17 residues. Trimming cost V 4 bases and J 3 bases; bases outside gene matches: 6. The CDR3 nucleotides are TGTGCCAGCAGCTCCCGGACAGGGGGGTTTGGGGCCAACGTCCTGACTTTC. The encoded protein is CASSSRTGGFGANVLTF.